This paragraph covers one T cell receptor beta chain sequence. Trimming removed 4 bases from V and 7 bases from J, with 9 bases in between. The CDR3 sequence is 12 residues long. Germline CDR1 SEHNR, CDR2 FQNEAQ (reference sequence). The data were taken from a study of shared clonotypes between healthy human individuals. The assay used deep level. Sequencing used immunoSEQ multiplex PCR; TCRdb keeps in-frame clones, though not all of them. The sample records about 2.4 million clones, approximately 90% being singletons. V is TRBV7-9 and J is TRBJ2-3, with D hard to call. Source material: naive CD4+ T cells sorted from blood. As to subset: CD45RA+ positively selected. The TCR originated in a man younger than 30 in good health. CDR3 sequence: CASSSGPYTQYF. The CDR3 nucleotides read TGTGCCAGCAGCTCGGGCCCTTATACGCAGTATTTT.